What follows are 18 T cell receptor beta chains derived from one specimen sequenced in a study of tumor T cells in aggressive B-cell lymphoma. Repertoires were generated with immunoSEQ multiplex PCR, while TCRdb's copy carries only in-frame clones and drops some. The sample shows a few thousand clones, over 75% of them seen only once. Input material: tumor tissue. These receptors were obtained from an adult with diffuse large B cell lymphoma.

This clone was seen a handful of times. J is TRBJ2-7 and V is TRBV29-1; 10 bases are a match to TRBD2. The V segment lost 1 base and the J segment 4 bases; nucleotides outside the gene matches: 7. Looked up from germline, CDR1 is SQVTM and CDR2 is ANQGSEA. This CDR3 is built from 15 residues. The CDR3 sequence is CSVEGVIAGGYEQYF. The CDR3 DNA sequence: TGCAGCGTTGAAGGGGTAATAGCGGGGGGTTACGAGCAGTACTTC.

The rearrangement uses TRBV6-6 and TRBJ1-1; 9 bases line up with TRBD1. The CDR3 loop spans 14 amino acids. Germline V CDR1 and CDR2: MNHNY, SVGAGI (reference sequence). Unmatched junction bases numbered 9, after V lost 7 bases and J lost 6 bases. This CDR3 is CASTTGGGRPEAFF. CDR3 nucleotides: TGTGCCAGCACCACAGGGGGCGGGCGGCCTGAAGCTTTCTTT.

This CDR3 reads CASSQGRREGGELFF. CDR3 DNA sequence: TGCGCCAGCAGCCAAGGTCGCAGGGAGGGCGGGGAGCTGTTTTTT. J is TRBJ2-2 and V is TRBV4-1, with 7 bases matching TRBD2. J gave up 7 bases and V 1 base, and 6 bases lay outside the gene matches. The CDR3 covers 15 residues. CDR1 is MGHRA and CDR2 is YSYEKL in the germline V gene.

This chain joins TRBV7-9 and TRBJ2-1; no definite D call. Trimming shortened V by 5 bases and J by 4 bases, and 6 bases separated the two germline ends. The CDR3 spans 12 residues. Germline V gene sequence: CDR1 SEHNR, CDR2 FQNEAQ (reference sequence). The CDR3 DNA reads TGTGCCAGCAGCAGCGAGTACAATGAGCAGTTCTTC. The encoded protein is CASSSEYNEQFF.

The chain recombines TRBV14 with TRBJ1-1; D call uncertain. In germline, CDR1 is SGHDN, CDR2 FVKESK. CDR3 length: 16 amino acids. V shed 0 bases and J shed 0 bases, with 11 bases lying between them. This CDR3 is CASSQDRGTMNTEAFF. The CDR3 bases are TGTGCCAGCAGCCAAGATCGGGGAACCATGAACACTGAAGCTTTCTTT.

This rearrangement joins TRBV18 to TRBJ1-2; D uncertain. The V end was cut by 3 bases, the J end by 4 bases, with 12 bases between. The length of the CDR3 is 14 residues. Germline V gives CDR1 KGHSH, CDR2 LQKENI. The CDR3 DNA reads TGTGCCAGCTCACCCGAACCAGGATCCTATGGCTACACCTTC. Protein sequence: CASSPEPGSYGYTF.

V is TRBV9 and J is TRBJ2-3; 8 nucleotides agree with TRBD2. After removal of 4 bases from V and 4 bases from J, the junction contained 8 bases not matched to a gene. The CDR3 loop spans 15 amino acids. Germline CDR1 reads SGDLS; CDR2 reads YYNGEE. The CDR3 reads CASSPRTSFADTQYF. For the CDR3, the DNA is TGTGCCAGCAGCCCCCGGACTAGCTTCGCAGATACGCAGTATTTT.

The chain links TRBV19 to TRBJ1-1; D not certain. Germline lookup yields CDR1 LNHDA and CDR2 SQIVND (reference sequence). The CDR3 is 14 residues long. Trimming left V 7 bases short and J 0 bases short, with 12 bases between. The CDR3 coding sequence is TGTGCCAGTACCAGAGACAAGCTGAACACTGAAGCTTTCTTT. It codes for CASTRDKLNTEAFF.

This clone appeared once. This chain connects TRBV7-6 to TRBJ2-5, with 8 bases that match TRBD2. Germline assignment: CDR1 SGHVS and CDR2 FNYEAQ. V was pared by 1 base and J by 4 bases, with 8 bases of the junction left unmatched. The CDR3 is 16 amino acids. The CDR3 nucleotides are TGTGCCAGCAGCTTAGTAACAGCGGGGGTTGGAGAGACCCAGTACTTC. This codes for CASSLVTAGVGETQYF.

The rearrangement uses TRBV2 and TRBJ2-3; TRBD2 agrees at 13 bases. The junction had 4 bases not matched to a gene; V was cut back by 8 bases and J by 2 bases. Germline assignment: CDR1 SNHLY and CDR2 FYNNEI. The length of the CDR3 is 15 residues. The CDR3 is CASSGTSGTTDTQYF. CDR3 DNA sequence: TGTGCCAGCTCCGGGACTAGCGGGACCACAGATACGCAGTATTTT.

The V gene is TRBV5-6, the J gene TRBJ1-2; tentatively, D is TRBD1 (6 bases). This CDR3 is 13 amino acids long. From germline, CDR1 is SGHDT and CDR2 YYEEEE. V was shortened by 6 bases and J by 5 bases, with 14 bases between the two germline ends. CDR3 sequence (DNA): TGTGCCAGCACCGTCGGGACAAAATATGGCTACACCTTC. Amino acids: CASTVGTKYGYTF.

The CDR3 loop is CAITAGATEETQYF. CDR3 DNA: TGTGCCATAACTGCGGGGGCTACCGAAGAGACCCAGTACTTC. The chain combines TRBV10-3 with TRBJ2-5; D possibly corresponds to TRBD2 (7 bases). Germline CDR1 is ENHRY and CDR2 is SYGVKD. CDR3 length equals 14 residues. V was cut by 9 bases and J by 3 bases, with 17 bases left in between.

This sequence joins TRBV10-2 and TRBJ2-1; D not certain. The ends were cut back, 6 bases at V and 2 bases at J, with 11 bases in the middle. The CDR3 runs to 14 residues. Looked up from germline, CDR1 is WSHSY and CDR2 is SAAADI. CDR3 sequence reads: CASSETLAYNEQFF. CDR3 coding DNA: TGCGCCAGCAGCGAAACCTTAGCCTACAATGAGCAGTTCTTC.

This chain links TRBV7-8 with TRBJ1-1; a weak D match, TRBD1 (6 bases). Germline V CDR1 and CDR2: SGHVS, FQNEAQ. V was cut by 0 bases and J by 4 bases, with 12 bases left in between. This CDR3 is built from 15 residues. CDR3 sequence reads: CASSLAIQGGTEAFF. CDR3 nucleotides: TGTGCCAGCAGCTTAGCTATACAGGGTGGCACTGAAGCTTTCTTT.

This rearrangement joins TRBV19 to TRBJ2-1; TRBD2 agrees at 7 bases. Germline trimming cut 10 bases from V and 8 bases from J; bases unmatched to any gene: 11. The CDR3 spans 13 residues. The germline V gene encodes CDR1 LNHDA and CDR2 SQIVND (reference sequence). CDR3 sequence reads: CATHGDYGDEQFF. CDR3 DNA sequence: TGTGCCACCCACGGGGACTACGGGGATGAGCAGTTCTTC.

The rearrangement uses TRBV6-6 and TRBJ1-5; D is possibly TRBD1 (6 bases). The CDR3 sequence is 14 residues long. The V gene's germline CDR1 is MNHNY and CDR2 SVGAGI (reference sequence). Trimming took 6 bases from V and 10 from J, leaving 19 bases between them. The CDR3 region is CASSPTGGEGPQHF. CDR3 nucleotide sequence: TGTGCCAGCAGCCCGACAGGTGGGGAAGGACCCCAGCATTTT.

CDR3 protein: CSAIRTGSSWGYTF. CDR3 bases: TGCAGCGCCATACGGACAGGGAGCTCGTGGGGCTACACCTTC. The V and J genes are TRBV29-1 and TRBJ1-2, with TRBD1 identical over 8 bases. The CDR3 totals 14 residues. Per germline, CDR1 SQVTM and CDR2 ANQGSEA. V gave up 7 bases and J gave up 8 bases; unmatched junction bases: 15.

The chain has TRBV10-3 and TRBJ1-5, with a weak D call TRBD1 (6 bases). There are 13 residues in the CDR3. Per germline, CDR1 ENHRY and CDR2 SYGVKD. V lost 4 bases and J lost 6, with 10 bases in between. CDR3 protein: CAISASGVQPQHF. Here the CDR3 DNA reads TGTGCCATCAGTGCATCAGGGGTTCAGCCCCAGCATTTT.